This TCR beta chain appears in the sequencing data of a study of T cell responses to AZD1222 COVID-19 vaccine. The study's findings and limits: Only 5 or 6 people who got AZD1222 tested seropositive at baseline. Reports say nearly half of spike-specific TCRs go after unmutated variant regions.

Second-dose groups at about 4 or about 12 weeks were pooled. Turning to this clone: The antigen is unknown.

Sequenced by immunoSEQ multiplex PCR; TCRdb stores in-frame clones only, minus some. The table lists 45,000 or so clones, around nine tenths of them singletons, with around 1.1% in the top ten. The CDR3 contains 13 residues. In germline, CDR1 is SNHLY, CDR2 FYNNEI. Trimming took 6 bases from V and 4 from J; bases not matched to a gene: 5. V and J are TRBV2 and TRBJ2-5; 7 nucleotides line up with TRBD1. The input for sequencing was peripheral blood, taken 28 days after the second AZD1222 dose. This sequence was found in an adult who received the AZD1222 COVID-19 vaccine. CDR3 residues: CASSPGGIETQYF. The DNA for the CDR3 is TGTGCCAGCAGCCCAGGGGGAATAGAGACCCAGTACTTC.